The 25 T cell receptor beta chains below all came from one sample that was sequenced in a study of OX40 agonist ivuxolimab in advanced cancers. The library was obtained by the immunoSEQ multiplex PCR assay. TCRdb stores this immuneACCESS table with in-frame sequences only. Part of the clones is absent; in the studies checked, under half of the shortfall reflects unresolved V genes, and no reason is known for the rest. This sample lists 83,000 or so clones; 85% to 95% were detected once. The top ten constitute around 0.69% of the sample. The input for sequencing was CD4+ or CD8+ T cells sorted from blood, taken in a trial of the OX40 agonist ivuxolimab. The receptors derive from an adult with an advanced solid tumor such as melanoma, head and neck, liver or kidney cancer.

CDR3 in amino acids: CASSSGSTYEQYF. The CDR3 nucleotides read TGTGCCAGCAGTTCCGGGAGTACCTACGAGCAGTACTTC. The V call is TRBV28, the J call TRBJ2-7, with a tentative D call TRBD2 (6 bases). Germline CDR1 is MDHEN and CDR2 is SYDVKM. The CDR3 has 13 amino acids. Between the trimmed V and J ends, which lost 4 bases and 2 bases, there was a span of 9 bases.

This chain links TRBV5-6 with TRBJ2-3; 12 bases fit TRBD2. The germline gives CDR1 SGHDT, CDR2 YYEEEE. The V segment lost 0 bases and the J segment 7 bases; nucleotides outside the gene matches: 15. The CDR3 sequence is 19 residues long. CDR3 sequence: CASSLGLAGASPAVYTQYF. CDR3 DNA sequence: TGTGCCAGCAGCTTGGGACTAGCGGGAGCCTCTCCGGCGGTTTATACGCAGTATTTT.

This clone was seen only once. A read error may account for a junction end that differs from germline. CDR3 coding DNA: TGTGCTAGCAGCTTAGGGGGGCCTGGGGCCAACGTCCTGACTTTC. Protein sequence: CASSLGGPGANVLTF. The rearrangement uses TRBV7-7 and TRBJ2-6, with D perhaps assigned TRBD1 or TRBD2 (6 bases each). The germline CDR1 and CDR2 sequences are SSHAT and FNYEAQ (reference sequence). The CDR3 is 15 residues long.

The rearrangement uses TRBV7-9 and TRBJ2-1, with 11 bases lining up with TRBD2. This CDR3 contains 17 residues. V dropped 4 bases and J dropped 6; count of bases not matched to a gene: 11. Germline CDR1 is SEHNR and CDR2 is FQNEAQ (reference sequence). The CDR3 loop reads CASSSQSLAGALNEQFF. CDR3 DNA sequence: TGTGCCAGCAGCTCACAATCACTAGCGGGAGCTCTCAATGAGCAGTTCTTC.

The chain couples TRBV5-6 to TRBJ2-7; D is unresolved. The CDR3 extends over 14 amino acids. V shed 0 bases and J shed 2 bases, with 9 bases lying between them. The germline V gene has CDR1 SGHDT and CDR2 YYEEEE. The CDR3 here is CASSLALGPYEQYF. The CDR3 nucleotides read TGTGCCAGCAGCTTGGCCCTAGGGCCCTACGAGCAGTACTTC.

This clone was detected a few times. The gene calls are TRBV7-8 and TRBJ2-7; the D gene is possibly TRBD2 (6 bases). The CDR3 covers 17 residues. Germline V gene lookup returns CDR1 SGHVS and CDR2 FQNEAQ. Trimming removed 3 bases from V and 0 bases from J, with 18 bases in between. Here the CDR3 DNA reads TGTGCCAGCAGCTTTGCGGCAGGAGGGCGAAACTCCTACGAGCAGTACTTC. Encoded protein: CASSFAAGGRNSYEQYF.

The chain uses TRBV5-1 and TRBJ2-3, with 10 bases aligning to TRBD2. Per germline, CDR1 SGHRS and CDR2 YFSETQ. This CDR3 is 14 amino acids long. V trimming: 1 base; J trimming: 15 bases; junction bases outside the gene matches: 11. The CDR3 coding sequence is TGCGCCAGCAGCTTGTTAAGGCAGCGGGAGGGCCAATATTTT. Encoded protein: CASSLLRQREGQYF. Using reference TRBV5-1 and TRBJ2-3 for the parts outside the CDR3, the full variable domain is KAGVTQTPRYLIKTRGQQVTLSCSPISGHRSVSWYQQTPGQGLQFLFEYFSETQRNKGNFPGRFSGRQFSNSRSEMNVSTLELGDSALYLCASSLLRQREGQYFGPGTRLTVL.

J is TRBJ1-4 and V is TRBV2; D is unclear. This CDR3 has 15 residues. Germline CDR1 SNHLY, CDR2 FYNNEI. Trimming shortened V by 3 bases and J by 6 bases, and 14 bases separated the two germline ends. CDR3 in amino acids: CASSDSGNLYEKLFF. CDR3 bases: TGTGCCAGCAGTGATTCCGGGAACCTGTATGAAAAACTGTTTTTT.

The CDR3 nucleotides are TGTGCCAGCAGCAGCGGACCGCTAAACAATGAGCAGTTCTTC. This sequence encodes CASSSGPLNNEQFF. This rearrangement joins TRBV5-6 to TRBJ2-1, with D tentatively TRBD2 (5 bases). With 4 bases removed from V and 5 bases from J, the gap between germline ends came to 13 bases. CDR1 is SGHDT, CDR2 YYEEEE, per germline. The CDR3 is 14 residues long.

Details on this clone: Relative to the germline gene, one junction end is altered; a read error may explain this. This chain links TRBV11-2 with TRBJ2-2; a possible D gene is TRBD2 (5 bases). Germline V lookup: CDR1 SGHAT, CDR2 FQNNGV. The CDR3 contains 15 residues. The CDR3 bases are TGTGCCAGCAGCTTGGAGCGGATGAACACCGGGGAGCTGTCTTTT. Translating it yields CASSLERMNTGELSF.

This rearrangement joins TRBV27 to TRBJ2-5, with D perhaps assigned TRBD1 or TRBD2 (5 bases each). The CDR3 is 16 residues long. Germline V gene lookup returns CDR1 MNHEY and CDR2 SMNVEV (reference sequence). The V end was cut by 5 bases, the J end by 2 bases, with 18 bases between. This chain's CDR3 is CASSGSGRGGQETQYF. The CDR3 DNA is TGTGCCAGCAGTGGTTCAGGAAGGGGCGGGCAAGAGACCCAGTACTTC.

CDR3 sequence reads: CASSQDVTSGSYEQYF. Here the CDR3 DNA reads TGCGCCAGCAGCCAAGATGTTACTAGCGGGAGTTACGAGCAGTACTTC. The chain links TRBV4-1 to TRBJ2-7; 11 bases line up with TRBD2. CDR3 length: 16 residues. Germline V gives CDR1 MGHRA, CDR2 YSYEKL. The V and J ends lost 0 bases and 4 bases, in that order; junction bases with no gene match: 5.

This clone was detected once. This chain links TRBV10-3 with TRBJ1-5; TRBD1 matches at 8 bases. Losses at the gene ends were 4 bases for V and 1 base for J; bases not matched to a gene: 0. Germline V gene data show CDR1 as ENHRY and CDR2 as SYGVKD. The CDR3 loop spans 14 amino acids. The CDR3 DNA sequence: TGTGCCATCAGTGGGGACAGGAGCAATCAGCCCCAGCATTTT. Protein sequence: CAISGDRSNQPQHF.

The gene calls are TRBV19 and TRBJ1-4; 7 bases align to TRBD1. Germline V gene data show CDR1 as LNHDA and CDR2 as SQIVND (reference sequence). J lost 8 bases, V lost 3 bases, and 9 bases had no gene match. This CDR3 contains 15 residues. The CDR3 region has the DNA TGTGCCAGTAGTATTCGCGGCCAGGGGGAAGAAAAACTGTTTTTT. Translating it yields CASSIRGQGEEKLFF.

DNA of the CDR3: TGTGCCACCAAAGGGGCAGCGAGCTCCTACGAGCAGTACTTC. Residues: CATKGAASSYEQYF. The chain couples TRBV10-3 to TRBJ2-7; D perhaps matches TRBD1 (5 bases). Germline lookup yields CDR1 ENHRY and CDR2 SYGVKD. There are 14 residues in the CDR3. Trimming removed 10 bases from V and 0 bases from J, with 16 bases in between.

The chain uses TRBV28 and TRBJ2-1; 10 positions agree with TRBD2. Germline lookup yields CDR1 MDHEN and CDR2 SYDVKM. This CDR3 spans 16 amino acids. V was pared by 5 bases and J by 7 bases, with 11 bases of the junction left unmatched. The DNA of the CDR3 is TGTGCCAGCAGTAAAATCACTAGCGGGACCTCAAATGAGCAGTTCTTC. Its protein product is CASSKITSGTSNEQFF.

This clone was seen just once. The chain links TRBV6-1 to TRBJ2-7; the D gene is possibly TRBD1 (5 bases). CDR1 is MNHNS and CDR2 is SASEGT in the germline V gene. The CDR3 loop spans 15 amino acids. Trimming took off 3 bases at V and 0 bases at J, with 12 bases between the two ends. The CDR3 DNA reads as TGTGCCAGCAGTGACAGGGTTGGTGGCTCCTACGAGCAGTACTTC. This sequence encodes CASSDRVGGSYEQYF.

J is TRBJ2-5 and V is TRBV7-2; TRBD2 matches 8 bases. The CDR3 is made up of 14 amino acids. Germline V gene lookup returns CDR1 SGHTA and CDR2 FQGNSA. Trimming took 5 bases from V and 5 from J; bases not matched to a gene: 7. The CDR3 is CASSPQLAGETQYF. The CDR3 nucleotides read TGTGCCAGCAGCCCCCAGCTAGCGGGCGAGACCCAGTACTTC.

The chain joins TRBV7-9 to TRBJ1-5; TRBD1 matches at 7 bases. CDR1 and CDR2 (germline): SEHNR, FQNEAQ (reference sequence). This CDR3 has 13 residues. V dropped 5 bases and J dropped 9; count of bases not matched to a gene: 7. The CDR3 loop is CASSVSGQSPQHF. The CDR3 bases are TGTGCCAGCAGCGTCTCGGGACAGTCGCCCCAGCATTTT.

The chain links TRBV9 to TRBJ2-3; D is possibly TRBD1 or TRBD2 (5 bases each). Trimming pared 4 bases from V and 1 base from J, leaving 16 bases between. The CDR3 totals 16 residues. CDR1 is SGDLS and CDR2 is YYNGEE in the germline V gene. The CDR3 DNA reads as TGTGCCAGCAGCCCTTCGGGATCCAGGGGCACAGATACGCAGTATTTT. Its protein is CASSPSGSRGTDTQYF. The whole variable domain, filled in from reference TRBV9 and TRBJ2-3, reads DSGVTQTPKHLITATGQRVTLRCSPRSGDLSVYWYQQSLDQGLQFLIQYYNGEERAKGNILERFSAQQFPDLHSELNLSSLELGDSALYFCASSPSGSRGTDTQYFGPGTRLTVL.

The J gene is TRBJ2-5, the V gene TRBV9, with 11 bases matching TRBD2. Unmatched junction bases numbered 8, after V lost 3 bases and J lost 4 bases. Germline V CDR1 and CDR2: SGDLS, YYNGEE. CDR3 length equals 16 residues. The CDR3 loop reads CASSAGAGTSGETQYF. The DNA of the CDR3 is TGTGCCAGCAGCGCGGGAGCCGGGACTAGCGGAGAGACCCAGTACTTC.

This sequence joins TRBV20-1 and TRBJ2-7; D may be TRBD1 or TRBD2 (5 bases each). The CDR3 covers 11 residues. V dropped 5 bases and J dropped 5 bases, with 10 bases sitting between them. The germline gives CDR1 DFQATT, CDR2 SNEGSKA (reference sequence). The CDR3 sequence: CSAGGGHEQYF. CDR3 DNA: TGCAGTGCTGGGGGTGGGCACGAGCAGTACTTC.

The CDR3 sequence: CASSPAGTYGYTF. The CDR3 bases are TGTGCCAGCAGCCCAGCCGGGACTTATGGCTACACCTTC. The J gene is TRBJ1-2, the V gene TRBV7-2; the D gene is possibly TRBD1 (5 bases). Per germline, CDR1 SGHTA and CDR2 FQGNSA. CDR3 length: 13 residues. Trimming took off 5 bases at V and 5 bases at J, with 12 bases between the two ends.

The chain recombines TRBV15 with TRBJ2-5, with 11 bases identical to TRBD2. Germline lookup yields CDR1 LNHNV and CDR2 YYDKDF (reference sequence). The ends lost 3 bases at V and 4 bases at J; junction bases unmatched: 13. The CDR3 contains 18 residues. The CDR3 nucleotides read TGTGCCACCAGCAGGACCGTAGTCGGGCTAGCGGGAGGAGAGACCCAGTACTTC. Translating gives CATSRTVVGLAGGETQYF.

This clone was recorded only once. CDR3 sequence (DNA): TGTGCCTCAACGGTAACAGGACTTCACTATGGCTACACCTTC. Encoded protein: CASTVTGLHYGYTF. The chain recombines TRBV28 with TRBJ1-2, with TRBD1 as a possible D gene (5 bases). This CDR3 has 14 residues. Trimming pared 11 bases from V and 3 bases from J, leaving 19 bases between. Germline V gives CDR1 MDHEN, CDR2 SYDVKM.